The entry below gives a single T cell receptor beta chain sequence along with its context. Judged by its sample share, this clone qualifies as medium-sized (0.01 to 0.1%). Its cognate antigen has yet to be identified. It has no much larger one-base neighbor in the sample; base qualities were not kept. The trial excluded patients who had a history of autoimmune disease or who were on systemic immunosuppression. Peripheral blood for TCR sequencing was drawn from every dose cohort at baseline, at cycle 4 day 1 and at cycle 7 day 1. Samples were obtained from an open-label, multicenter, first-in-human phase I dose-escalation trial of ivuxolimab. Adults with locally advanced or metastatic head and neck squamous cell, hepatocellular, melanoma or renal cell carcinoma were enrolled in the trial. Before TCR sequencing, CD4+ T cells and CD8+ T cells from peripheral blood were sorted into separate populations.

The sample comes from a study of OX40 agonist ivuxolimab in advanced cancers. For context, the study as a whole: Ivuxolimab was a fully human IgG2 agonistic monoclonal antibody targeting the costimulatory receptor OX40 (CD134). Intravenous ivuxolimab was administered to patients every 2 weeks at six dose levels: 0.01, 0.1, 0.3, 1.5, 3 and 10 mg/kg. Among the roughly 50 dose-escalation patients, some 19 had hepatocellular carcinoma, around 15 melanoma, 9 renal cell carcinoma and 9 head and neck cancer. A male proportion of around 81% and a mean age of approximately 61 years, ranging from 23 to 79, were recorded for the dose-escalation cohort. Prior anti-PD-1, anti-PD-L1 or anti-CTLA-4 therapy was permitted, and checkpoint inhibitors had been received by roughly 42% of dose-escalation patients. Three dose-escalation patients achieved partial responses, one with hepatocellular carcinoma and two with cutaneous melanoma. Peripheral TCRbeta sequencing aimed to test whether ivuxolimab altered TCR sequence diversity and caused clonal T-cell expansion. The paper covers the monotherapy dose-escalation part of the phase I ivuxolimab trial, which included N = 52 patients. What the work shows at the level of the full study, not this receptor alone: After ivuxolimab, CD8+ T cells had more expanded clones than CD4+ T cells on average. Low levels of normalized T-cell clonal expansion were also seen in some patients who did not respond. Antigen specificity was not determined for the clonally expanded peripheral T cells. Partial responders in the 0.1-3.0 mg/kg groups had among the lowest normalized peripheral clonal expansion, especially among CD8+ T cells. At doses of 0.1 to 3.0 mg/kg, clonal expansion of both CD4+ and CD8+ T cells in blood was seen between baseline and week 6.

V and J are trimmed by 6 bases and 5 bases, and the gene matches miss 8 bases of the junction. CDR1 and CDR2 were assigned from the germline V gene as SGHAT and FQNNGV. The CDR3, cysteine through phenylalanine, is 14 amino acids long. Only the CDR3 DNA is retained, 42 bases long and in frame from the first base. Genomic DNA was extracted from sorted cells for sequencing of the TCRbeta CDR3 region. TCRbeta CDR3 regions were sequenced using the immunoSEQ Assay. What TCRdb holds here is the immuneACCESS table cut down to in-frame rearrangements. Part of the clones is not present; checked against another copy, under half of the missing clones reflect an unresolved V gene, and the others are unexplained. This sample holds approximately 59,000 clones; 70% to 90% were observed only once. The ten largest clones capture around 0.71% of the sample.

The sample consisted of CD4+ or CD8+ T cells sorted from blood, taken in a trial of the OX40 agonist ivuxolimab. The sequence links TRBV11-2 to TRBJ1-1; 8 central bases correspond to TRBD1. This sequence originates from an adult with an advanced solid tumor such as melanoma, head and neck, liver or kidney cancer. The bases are TGTGCCAGCAGTCAGGACAGGGTTACGACTGAAGCTTTCTTT. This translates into CASSQDRVTTEAFF.